The T cell receptor (beta chain) under discussion was sequenced for a study of shared clonotypes between healthy human individuals. The deep-level immunoSEQ assay was used. Each replicate PCR on the sorted subsets used around 200 ng DNA (around 30,000 T cell genomes). Data came from immunoSEQ multiplex PCR; TCRdb stores just in-frame clones and leaves some out. The sample consists of around 2.3 million clones, 90% to 96% of them appearing once. Every donor was a Caucasian adult from Nashville, Tennessee. Splitting of CD4+ cells produced CD45RA+ naive and CD45RA-negative memory subsets. Germline V lookup: CDR1 MNHEY, CDR2 SMNVEV (reference sequence). V gave up 6 bases and J gave up 2 bases; unmatched junction bases: 6. The CDR3 sequence is 16 residues long.

The source of this sequence is a man between 18 and 29 years old in good health. The sequencing sample was made of naive CD4+ T cells sorted from blood. Subset here: CD45RA+ positively selected. This chain uses TRBV27 with TRBJ2-7, with 14 bases aligning to TRBD2. CDR3 coding DNA: TGTGCCAGCAGGCCGGGACTAGCGGGGGCTACCTACGAGCAGTACTTC. Translating it yields CASRPGLAGATYEQYF.